The rows below give T cell receptor beta chains drawn from one sample of a study of blood T cells in healthy people across ages. TCRdb re-analysed the 5' RACE reads in MiXCR, keeping a single row per CDR3 protein. The table lists about 1.5 million distinct CDR3 sequences, approximately 40% of them singletons, with roughly 7.9% in the top ten. Material: blood. These TCRs come from a woman aged 18-35 years in good health. Each CDR3 is given with its conserved first and last residue. A D gene is named only where the DNA matches it firmly. Size tells how often a clone was seen (once, few, many) or the class of an expanded clone, and some rows leave it out.

>NA|TRBV20-1|few|TRBJ1-2
CSAPGKGGYTF
TGCAGTGCGCCGGGAAAGGGTGGCTACACCTTC
>TRBD1|TRBV2|NA|TRBJ1-2
CASSDHGQGSYYGYTF
TGTGCCAGCAGTGACCATGGACAGGGGTCTTACTATGGCTACACCTTC
>NA|TRBV5-1|few|TRBJ2-6
CASSLVGGSANVLTF
TGCGCCAGCAGCTTGGTAGGGGGTTCCGCCAACGTCCTGACTTTC
>TRBD1|TRBV3-1|NA|TRBJ1-3
CASGHSTGWPGNTIYF
TGTGCCAGCGGCCACTCGACAGGGTGGCCTGGAAACACCATATATTTT
>NA|TRBV27|NA|TRBJ1-6
CATGPGILAPLHF
TGTGCCACCGGCCCGGGGATTCTCGCACCCCTCCACTTT
>NA|TRBV6-5|many|TRBJ2-5
CASRSIGGEETQYF
TGTGCCAGCAGGTCCATTGGAGGTGAGGAGACCCAGTACTTC
>NA|TRBV3-1|NA|TRBJ2-7
CTSSQGGLEQYF
TGTACCAGCAGCCAAGGAGGTCTCGAGCAGTACTTC
>NA|TRBV10-3|few|TRBJ2-1
CAISDSGGNEQFF
TGTGCCATCAGTGACTCGGGCGGCAATGAGCAGTTCTTC
>TRBD1|TRBV5-1|NA|TRBJ2-7
CASSFLDRPTYEQYF
TGCGCCAGCAGCTTCCTGGACAGGCCCACCTACGAGCAGTACTTC
>NA|TRBV7-9|NA|TRBJ1-5
CASSSQQGSNQPQHF
TGTGCCAGCAGCTCCCAACAGGGAAGCAATCAGCCCCAGCATTTT
>NA|TRBV14|NA|TRBJ1-6
CASSLTGSPPLHF
TGTGCCAGCAGCTTGACTGGTTCGCCACCCCTCCACTTT
>TRBD1|TRBV4-1|NA|TRBJ2-1
CASSVRQGVGKEQFF
TGCGCCAGCAGCGTACGGCAGGGGGTGGGAAAGGAGCAGTTCTTC
>NA|TRBV7-2|few|TRBJ1-6
CASSISTGFYNSPLHF
TGTGCCAGCAGCATTTCGACAGGATTCTATAATTCACCCCTCCACTTT
>NA|TRBV10-3|NA|TRBJ2-2
CAISEDQGPGELFF
TGTGCCATCAGTGAGGACCAAGGGCCCGGGGAGCTGTTTTTT
>NA|TRBV20-1|NA|TRBJ2-1
CSAQTGQAPNEQFF
TGCAGTGCTCAAACTGGACAAGCACCCAATGAGCAGTTCTTC
>TRBD2|TRBV15|NA|TRBJ2-7
CATSRELAGSGEQYF
TGTGCCACCAGCAGAGAACTAGCGGGGTCCGGTGAGCAGTACTTC
>TRBD2|TRBV20-1|NA|TRBJ2-5
CSAINSGGASSETQYF
TGCAGTGCTATAAATAGCGGGGGGGCCTCTAGTGAGACCCAGTACTTC
>NA|TRBV7-9|few|TRBJ1-4
CASSLPSEKLFF
TGTGCCAGCAGCTTACCGAGTGAAAAACTGTTTTTT
>NA|TRBV27|NA|TRBJ2-1
CASSLGSANEQFF
TGTGCCAGCAGTTTAGGGTCCGCCAATGAGCAGTTCTTC
>NA|TRBV14|few|TRBJ1-4
CASSRNNEKLFF
TGTGCCAGCAGCCGAAATAATGAAAAACTGTTTTTT
>TRBD1|TRBV29-1|NA|TRBJ2-7
CSVTEGGDRGGYEQYF
TGCAGCGTTACGGAAGGAGGGGACAGGGGGGGGTACGAGCAGTACTTC
>NA|TRBV11-2|few|TRBJ2-7
CASSRGIRDSFNYEQYF
TGTGCCAGCAGCCGGGGGATTCGGGACTCGTTTAACTACGAGCAGTACTTC
>NA|TRBV12-3/TRBV12-4|many|TRBJ2-1
CASSRGDEQFF
TGTGCCAGCAGCCGAGGGGATGAGCAGTTCTTC
>TRBD1|TRBV7-2|NA|TRBJ1-2
CASSYRTGDGYTF
TGTGCCAGCAGCTACCGGACAGGGGATGGCTACACCTTC
>NA|TRBV29-1|NA|TRBJ1-1
CSVEDGMNTEAFF
TGCAGCGTTGAAGATGGTATGAACACTGAAGCTTTCTTT
>NA|TRBV27|NA|TRBJ1-2
CASSQSGLGNYGYTF
TGTGCCAGCAGTCAGTCTGGGCTGGGCAACTATGGCTACACCTTC
>TRBD2|TRBV3-1|few|TRBJ2-3
CASSQFGGRITDTQYF
TGTGCCAGCAGCCAATTCGGCGGGAGGATCACAGATACGCAGTATTTT
>NA|TRBV12-3/TRBV12-4|NA|TRBJ2-7
CASSFRPLGEQYF
TGTGCCAGCAGTTTCAGACCACTTGGAGAGCAGTACTTC
>TRBD1|TRBV2|NA|TRBJ1-6
CAIIPGQDIRGLHF
TGTGCCATTATCCCGGGACAGGATATTCGCGGCCTCCACTTT
>NA|TRBV5-1|few|TRBJ1-5
CASSLESANQPQHF
TGCGCCAGCAGCTTGGAAAGTGCCAATCAGCCCCAGCATTTT
>NA|TRBV2|NA|TRBJ2-7
CASTQGTLDYEQYF
TGTGCCAGCACCCAAGGGACGTTAGATTACGAGCAGTACTTC
>TRBD1|TRBV20-1|few|TRBJ1-1
CSARVWDRASEAFF
TGCAGTGCTAGAGTATGGGACAGGGCATCTGAAGCTTTCTTT
>NA|TRBV4-1|NA|TRBJ2-7
CASSQASSEQYF
TGCGCCAGCAGCCAAGCGTCTAGCGAGCAGTACTTC
>TRBD1|TRBV7-9|NA|TRBJ1-2
CASSPRDRVRGYTF
TGTGCCAGCAGCCCTCGGGACAGGGTACGAGGCTACACCTTC
>TRBD2|TRBV6-6|once|TRBJ2-1
CASSYGARLAGYNEQVF
TGTGCCAGCAGTTACGGGGCGCGACTAGCGGGTTACAATGAGCAGGTCTTC
>NA|TRBV12-3/TRBV12-4|few|TRBJ2-3
CASSFVADTQYF
TGTGCCAGCAGTTTCGTTGCAGATACGCAGTATTTT
>TRBD1|TRBV6-1|few|TRBJ2-5
CASSGQGKLETQYF
TGTGCCAGCAGCGGACAGGGGAAATTGGAGACCCAGTACTTC
>TRBD1|TRBV10-3|NA|TRBJ2-1
CATRQGVNEQFF
TGTGCCACACGACAGGGGGTCAATGAGCAGTTCTTC
>NA|TRBV2|NA|TRBJ2-1
CASSELAYNEQFF
TGTGCCAGCAGTGAACTGGCCTACAATGAGCAGTTCTTC
>NA|TRBV14|NA|TRBJ2-7
CASSWGLLREQYF
TGTGCCAGCAGCTGGGGGCTGCTGAGAGAGCAGTACTTC